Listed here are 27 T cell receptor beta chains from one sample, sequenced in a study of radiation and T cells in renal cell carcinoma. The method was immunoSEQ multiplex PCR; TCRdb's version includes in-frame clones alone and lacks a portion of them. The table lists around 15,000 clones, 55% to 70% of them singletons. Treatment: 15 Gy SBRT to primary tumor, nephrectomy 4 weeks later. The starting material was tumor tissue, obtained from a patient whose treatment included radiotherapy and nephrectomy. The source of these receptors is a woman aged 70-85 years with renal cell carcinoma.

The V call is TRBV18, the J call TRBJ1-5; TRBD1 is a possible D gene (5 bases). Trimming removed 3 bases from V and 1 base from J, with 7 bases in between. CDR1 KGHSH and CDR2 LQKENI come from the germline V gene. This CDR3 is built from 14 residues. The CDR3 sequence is CASSPDMSNQPQHF. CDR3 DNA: TGTGCCAGCTCACCGGACATGAGCAATCAGCCCCAGCATTTT.

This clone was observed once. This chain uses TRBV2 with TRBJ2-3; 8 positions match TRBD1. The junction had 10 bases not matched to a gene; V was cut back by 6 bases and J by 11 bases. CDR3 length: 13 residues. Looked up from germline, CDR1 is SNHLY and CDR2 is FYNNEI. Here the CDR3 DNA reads TGTGCCAGCAGCCGACCCCCGGGACAGGAGCAGTATTTT. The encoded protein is CASSRPPGQEQYF.

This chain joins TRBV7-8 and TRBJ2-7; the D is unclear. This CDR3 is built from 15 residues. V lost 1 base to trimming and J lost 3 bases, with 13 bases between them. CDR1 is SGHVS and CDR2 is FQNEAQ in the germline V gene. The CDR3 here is CASSLEQQTNYEQYF. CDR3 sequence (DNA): TGTGCCAGCAGCTTAGAACAGCAAACTAACTACGAGCAGTACTTC.

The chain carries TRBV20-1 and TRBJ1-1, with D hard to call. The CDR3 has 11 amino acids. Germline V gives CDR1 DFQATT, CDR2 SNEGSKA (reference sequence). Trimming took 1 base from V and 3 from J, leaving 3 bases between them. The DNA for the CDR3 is TGCAGTGCTAGAGGACACACTGAAGCTTTCTTT. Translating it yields CSARGHTEAFF.

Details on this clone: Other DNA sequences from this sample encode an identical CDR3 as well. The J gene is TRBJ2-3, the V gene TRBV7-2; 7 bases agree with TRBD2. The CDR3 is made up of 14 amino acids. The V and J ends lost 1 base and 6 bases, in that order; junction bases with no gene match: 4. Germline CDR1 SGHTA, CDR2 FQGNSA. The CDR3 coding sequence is TGTGCCAGCAGCTTAGAGTGGGGAGGGGATACGCAGTATTTT. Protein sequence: CASSLEWGGDTQYF. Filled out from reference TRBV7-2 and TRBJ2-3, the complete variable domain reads GAGVSQSPSNKVTEKGKDVELRCDPISGHTALYWYRQSLGQGLEFLIYFQGNSAPDKSGLPSDRFSAERTGGSVSTLTIQRTQQEDSAVYLCASSLEWGGDTQYFGPGTRLTVL.

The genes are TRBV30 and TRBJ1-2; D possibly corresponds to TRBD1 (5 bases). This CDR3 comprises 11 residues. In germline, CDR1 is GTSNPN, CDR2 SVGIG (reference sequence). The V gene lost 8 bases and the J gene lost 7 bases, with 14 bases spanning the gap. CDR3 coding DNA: TGTGCCGGAATGCAGGGATTTGGCTACACCTTC. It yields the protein CAGMQGFGYTF.

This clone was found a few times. The chain's CDR3 is CALQRAGELFF. CDR3 sequence (DNA): TGTGCTCTCCAAAGGGCCGGGGAGCTGTTTTTT. The chain is built from TRBV19 and TRBJ2-2; D gene unclear. Germline lookup yields CDR1 LNHDA and CDR2 SQIVND (reference sequence). This CDR3 has 11 residues.

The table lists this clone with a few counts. CDR3 amino acids: CASQRQDEGYTF. CDR3 bases: TGTGCCAGCCAAAGACAGGATGAGGGCTACACCTTC. The J gene is TRBJ1-2, the V gene TRBV6-1, with D possibly matching TRBD1 (6 bases). The CDR3 is made up of 12 amino acids. V was pared by 8 bases and J by 8 bases, with 15 bases between. Germline V gene sequence: CDR1 MNHNS, CDR2 SASEGT.

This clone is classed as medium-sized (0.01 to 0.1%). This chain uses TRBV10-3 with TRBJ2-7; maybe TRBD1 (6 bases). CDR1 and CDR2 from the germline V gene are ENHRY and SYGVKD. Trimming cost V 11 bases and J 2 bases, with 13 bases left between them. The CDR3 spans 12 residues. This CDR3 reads CAATGSPYEQYF. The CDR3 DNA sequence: TGTGCCGCAACAGGGAGTCCCTACGAGCAGTACTTC.

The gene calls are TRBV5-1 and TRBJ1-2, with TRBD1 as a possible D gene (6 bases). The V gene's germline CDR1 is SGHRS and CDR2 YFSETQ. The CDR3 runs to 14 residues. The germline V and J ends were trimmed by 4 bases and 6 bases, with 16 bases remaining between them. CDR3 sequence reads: CASSGREDRDGYTF. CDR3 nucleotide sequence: TGCGCCAGCAGCGGGAGAGAGGACAGAGATGGCTACACCTTC.

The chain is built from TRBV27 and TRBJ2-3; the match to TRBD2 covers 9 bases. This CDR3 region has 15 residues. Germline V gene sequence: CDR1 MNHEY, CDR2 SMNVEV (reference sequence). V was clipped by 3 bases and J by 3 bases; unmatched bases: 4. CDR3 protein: CASSLAGGPTDTQYF. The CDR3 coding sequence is TGTGCCAGCAGTTTGGCGGGGGGGCCTACAGATACGCAGTATTTT.

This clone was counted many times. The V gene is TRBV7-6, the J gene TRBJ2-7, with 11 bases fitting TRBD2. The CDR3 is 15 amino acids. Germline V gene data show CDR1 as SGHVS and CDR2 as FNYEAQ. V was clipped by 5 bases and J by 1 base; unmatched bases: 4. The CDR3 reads CASSKGTSGSYEQYF. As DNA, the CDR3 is TGTGCCAGCAGCAAGGGGACTAGCGGTTCCTACGAGCAGTACTTC.

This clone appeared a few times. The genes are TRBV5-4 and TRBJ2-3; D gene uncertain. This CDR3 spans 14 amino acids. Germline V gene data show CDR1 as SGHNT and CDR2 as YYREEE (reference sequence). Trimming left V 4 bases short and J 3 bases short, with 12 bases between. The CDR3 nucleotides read TGTGCCAGCAGCGTTGCGGCCGGGACAGATACGCAGTATTTT. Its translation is CASSVAAGTDTQYF.

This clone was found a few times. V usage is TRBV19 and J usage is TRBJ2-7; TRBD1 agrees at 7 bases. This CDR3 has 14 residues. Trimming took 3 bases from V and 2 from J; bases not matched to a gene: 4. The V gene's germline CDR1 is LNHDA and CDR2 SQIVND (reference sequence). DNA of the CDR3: TGTGCCAGTAGTATCACAGGGGTCGCCTACGAGCAGTACTTC. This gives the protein CASSITGVAYEQYF. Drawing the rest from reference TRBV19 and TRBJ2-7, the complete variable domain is DGGITQSPKYLFRKEGQNVTLSCEQNLNHDAMYWYRQDPGQGLRLIYYSQIVNDFQKGDIAEGYSVSREKKESFPLTVTSAQKNPTAFYLCASSITGVAYEQYFGPGTRLTVT.

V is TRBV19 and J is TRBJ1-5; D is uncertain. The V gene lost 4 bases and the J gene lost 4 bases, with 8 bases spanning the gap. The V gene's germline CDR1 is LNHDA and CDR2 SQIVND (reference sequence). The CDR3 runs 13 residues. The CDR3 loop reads CASSSSVNQPQHF. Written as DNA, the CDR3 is TGTGCCAGTAGTAGCAGCGTTAATCAGCCCCAGCATTTT.

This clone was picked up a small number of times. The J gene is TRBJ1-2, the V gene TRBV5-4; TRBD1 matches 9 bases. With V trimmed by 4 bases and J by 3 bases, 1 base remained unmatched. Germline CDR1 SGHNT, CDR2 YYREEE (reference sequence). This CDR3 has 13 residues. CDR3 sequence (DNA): TGTGCCAGCAGCCGGACAGGGGACTATGGCTACACCTTC. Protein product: CASSRTGDYGYTF.

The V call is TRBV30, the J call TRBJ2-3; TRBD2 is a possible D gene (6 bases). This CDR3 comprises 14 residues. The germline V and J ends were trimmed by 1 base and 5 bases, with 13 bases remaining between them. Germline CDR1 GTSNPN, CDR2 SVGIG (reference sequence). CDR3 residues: CAWSGSLGGDTQYF. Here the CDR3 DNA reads TGTGCCTGGAGTGGGTCCCTGGGGGGAGATACGCAGTATTTT.

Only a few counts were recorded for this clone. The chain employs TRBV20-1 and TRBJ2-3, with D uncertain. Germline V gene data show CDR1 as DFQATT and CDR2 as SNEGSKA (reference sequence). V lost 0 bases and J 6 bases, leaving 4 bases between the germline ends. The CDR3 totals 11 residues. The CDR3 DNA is TGCAGTGCTAGAGATCTGGATACGCAGTATTTT. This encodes CSARDLDTQYF.

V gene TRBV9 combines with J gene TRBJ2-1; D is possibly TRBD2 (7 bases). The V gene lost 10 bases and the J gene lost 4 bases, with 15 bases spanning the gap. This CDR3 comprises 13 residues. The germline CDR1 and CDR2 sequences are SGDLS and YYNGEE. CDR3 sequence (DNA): TGTGCCTCTGCGGGGGCCGCTTACAATGAGCAGTTCTTC. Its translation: CASAGAAYNEQFF.

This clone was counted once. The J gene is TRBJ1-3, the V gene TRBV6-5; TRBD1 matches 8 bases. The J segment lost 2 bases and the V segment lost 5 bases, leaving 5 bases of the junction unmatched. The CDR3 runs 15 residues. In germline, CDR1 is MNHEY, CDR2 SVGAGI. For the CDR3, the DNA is TGTGCCAGCAGTGTGACAGGGGTAGCTGGAAACACCATATATTTT. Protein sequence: CASSVTGVAGNTIYF.

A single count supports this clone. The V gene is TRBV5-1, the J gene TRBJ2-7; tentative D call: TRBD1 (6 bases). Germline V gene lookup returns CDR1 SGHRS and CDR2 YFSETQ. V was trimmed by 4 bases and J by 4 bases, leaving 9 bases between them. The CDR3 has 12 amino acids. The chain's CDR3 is CASSADRYEQYF. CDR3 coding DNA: TGCGCCAGCAGCGCAGACAGGTACGAGCAGTACTTC.

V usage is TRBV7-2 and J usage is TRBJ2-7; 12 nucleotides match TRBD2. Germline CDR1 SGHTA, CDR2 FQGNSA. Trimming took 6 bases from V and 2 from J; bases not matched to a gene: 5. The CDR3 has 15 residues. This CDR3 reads CASSNGLAGTYEQYF. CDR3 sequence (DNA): TGTGCCAGCAGTAATGGACTAGCGGGAACCTACGAGCAGTACTTC.

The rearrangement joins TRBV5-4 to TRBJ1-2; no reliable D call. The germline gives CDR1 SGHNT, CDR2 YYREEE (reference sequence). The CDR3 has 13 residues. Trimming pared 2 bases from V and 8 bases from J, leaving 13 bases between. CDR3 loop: CASSLGQTRGYTF. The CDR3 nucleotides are TGTGCCAGCAGCTTAGGTCAAACAAGGGGCTACACCTTC.

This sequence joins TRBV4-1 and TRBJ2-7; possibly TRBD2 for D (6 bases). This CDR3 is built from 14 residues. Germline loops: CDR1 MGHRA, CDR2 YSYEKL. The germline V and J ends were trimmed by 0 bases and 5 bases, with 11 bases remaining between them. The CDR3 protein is CASSQDRPGDEQYF. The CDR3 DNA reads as TGCGCCAGCAGCCAAGATCGTCCGGGAGACGAGCAGTACTTC.

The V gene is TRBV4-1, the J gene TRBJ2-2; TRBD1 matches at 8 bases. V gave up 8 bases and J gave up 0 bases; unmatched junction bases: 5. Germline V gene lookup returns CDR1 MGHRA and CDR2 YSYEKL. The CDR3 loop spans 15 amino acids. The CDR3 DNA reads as TGCGCCAGCGCTCGGACAGGGACGAACACCGGGGAGCTGTTTTTT. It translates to CASARTGTNTGELFF.

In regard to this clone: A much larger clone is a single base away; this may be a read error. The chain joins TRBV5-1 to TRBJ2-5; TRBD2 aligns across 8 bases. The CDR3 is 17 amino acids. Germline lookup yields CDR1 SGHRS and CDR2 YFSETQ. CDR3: CATSLAYTGGGQETQYF. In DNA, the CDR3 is TGCGCCACCAGCTTGGCCTATACCGGGGGGGGGCAAGAGACCCAGTACTTC.

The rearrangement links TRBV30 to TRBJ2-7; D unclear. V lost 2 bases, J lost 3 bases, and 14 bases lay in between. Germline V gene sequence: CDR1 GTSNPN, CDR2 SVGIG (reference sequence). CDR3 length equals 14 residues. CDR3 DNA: TGTGCCTGGAGTTTGGGCAGTAGCAACTACGAGCAGTACTTC. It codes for CAWSLGSSNYEQYF. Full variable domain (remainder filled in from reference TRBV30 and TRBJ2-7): SQTIHQWPATLVQPVGSPLSLECTVEGTSNPNLYWYRQAAGRGLQLLFYSVGIGQISSEVPQNLSASRPQDRQFILSSKKLLLSDSGFYLCAWSLGSSNYEQYFGPGTRLTVT.